The rows below give T cell receptor beta chains drawn from one sample of a study of blood T cells in healthy people across ages. TCRdb called the 5' RACE reads again in MiXCR, with one record for every CDR3 protein. The repertoire holds around 1.5 million distinct CDR3 sequences, with approximately 59% as singletons. The specimen sequenced was blood. These receptors were collected from a man between 18 and 29 years old in good health. Each CDR3 is given with its conserved first and last residue. D genes are given only for firm matches. Some rows have no size entry. The others give once, few or many, or a class for an expanded clone.

abundance	d_gene	j_gene	v_gene	CDR3aa	CDR3nt
-	-	TRBJ2-7	TRBV6-5	CASSYSPGLSYEQYF	TGTGCCAGCAGTTACTCCCCAGGGCTCTCCTACGAGCAGTACTTC
-	TRBD2	TRBJ2-1	TRBV7-9	CASSLPLAGDEQFF	TGTGCCAGCAGCTTACCTCTAGCGGGGGATGAGCAGTTCTTC
-	-	TRBJ2-7	TRBV20-1	CSAVVSGSDEQYF	TGCAGTGCTGTAGTAAGCGGTTCCGACGAGCAGTACTTC
-	-	TRBJ2-7	TRBV3-1	CASSQDDSAEQYF	TGTGCCAGCAGCCAAGACGACTCGGCCGAGCAGTACTTC
-	TRBD1	TRBJ2-6	TRBV27	CASSLRGPGQGSPGANVLTF	TGTGCCAGCAGTTTAAGGGGCCCCGGACAGGGCTCTCCTGGGGCCAACGTCCTGACTTTC
-	-	TRBJ1-1	TRBV4-1	CASSQKQLGDTEAFF	TGCGCCAGCAGCCAAAAACAGCTTGGGGACACTGAAGCTTTCTTT
-	-	TRBJ2-7	TRBV9	CASSVGGSDSYEQYF	TGTGCCAGCAGCGTAGGGGGTAGCGACTCCTACGAGCAGTACTTC
-	-	TRBJ2-2	TRBV29-1	CSALAQGSTGELFF	TGCAGCGCCTTGGCACAGGGTAGTACCGGGGAGCTGTTTTTT
once	-	TRBJ2-7	TRBV20-1	CSAREVGQASLSWEQYF	TGCAGTGCTAGAGAGGTAGGACAAGCTTCCCTCTCCTGGGAGCAGTACTTC
-	TRBD1	TRBJ2-7	TRBV20-1	CSAPPGTGGDEQYF	TGCAGTGCCCCTCCGGGGACAGGGGGGGACGAGCAGTACTTC
-	-	TRBJ2-7	TRBV6-2/TRBV6-3	CASSSTQGLSYEQYF	TGTGCCAGCAGTTCGACACAGGGCCTCTCCTACGAGCAGTACTTC
few	-	TRBJ2-7	TRBV4-2	CASSQGVGRYEQYF	TGTGCCAGCAGCCAAGGTGTGGGGAGGTACGAGCAGTACTTC
-	TRBD2	TRBJ2-5	TRBV3-1	CASSQDGLAQETQYF	TGTGCCAGCAGCCAAGATGGACTAGCCCAAGAGACCCAGTACTTC
-	-	TRBJ2-5	TRBV7-9	CASSLGSYQETQYF	TGTGCCAGCAGCTTAGGGTCTTACCAAGAGACCCAGTACTTC
-	-	TRBJ2-7	TRBV4-1	CASSHRNPGDSYEQYF	TGCGCCAGCAGCCACCGTAACCCGGGGGACAGCTACGAGCAGTACTTC
few	-	TRBJ2-5	TRBV5-6	CASSLVGLLQETQYF	TGTGCCAGCAGCTTGGTTGGGCTGCTCCAAGAGACCCAGTACTTC
-	-	TRBJ2-7	TRBV6-5	CASSYKSSYEQYF	TGTGCCAGCAGTTACAAGAGCTCCTACGAGCAGTACTTC
few	-	TRBJ2-3	TRBV5-1	CASSRGQSSDTQYF	TGCGCCAGCAGCCGCGGACAGTCTTCAGATACGCAGTATTTT
few	-	TRBJ2-5	TRBV12-3/TRBV12-4	CASSFSTQETQYF	TGTGCCAGCAGTTTCAGTACACAAGAGACCCAGTACTTC
-	-	TRBJ1-4	TRBV4-3	CASSQTGTGKLFF	TGCGCCAGCAGCCAAACCGGGACGGGAAAACTGTTTTTT
-	TRBD2	TRBJ2-7	TRBV29-1	CSVEVTAGGPYEQNF	TGCAGCGTTGAAGTAACAGCGGGGGGACCCTACGAGCAGAACTTC
-	TRBD2	TRBJ2-7	TRBV7-9	CASSPPGGLAGAFNYEQYF	TGTGCCAGCAGCCCACCCGGGGGACTAGCGGGAGCTTTTAACTACGAGCAGTACTTC
few	-	TRBJ1-4	TRBV25-1	CASSEKGSREKLFF	TGTGCCAGCAGTGAAAAAGGCAGTCGAGAAAAACTGTTTTTT
-	-	TRBJ1-2	TRBV2	CASERQDLEAYGYTF	TGTGCCAGCGAGCGACAAGACTTGGAAGCCTACGGCTACACCTTC
-	-	TRBJ2-7	TRBV6-2/TRBV6-3	CASSAGGRTYEQYF	TGTGCCAGCAGTGCTGGGGGCAGGACCTACGAGCAGTACTTC
few	-	TRBJ2-2	TRBV4-1	CASSQSGELFF	TGTGCCAGCAGCCAGTCCGGGGAGCTGTTTTTT
-	TRBD1	TRBJ2-5	TRBV6-6	CASSYHRDSQETQYF	TGTGCCAGCAGTTACCACCGGGACAGTCAAGAGACCCAGTACTTC
-	-	TRBJ2-5	TRBV29-1	CSVGAGSEQYF	TGCAGCGTGGGAGCTGGTAGTGAGCAGTACTTC
once	-	TRBJ2-5	TRBV6-5	CASSKTLRQETQYF	TGTGCCAGCAGTAAGACGCTCAGACAAGAGACCCAGTACTTC